This T cell receptor (beta chain) appears in the sequencing data of a study of human T cells and chemical hapten exposure. Study overall: Slight differences in pooled library volume were the main source of varying TCR yields across samples.

Unfractionated whole blood yielded the extracted total RNA. MiXCR, run by TCRdb on the 5' RACE reads, gives a single entry per CDR3 protein. The sample records 120,000 to 150,000 distinct CDR3 sequences, 3.5% to 5% being singletons. Germline V CDR1 and CDR2: PRHDT, FYEKMQ (reference sequence). Germline trimming cut 5 bases from V and 3 bases from J; bases unmatched to any gene: 13. The CDR3 runs 17 residues. This clonotype was observed a handful of times. The antigen is undetermined. Overall study findings and caveats: The number of TCRs over 1 in 1000 frequency stayed unchanged after DPC.

The chain recombines TRBV13 with TRBJ1-3, with 7 bases aligning to TRBD1. The TCR was taken from a female donor in good health. The CDR3 DNA reads as TGTGCCAGCAGCCCCCCGTTTAGGGGGCTTCGTGGAAACACCATATATTTT. Its translation is CASSPPFRGLRGNTIYF.